The 29 T cell receptor beta chains in this list originate from one sample, sequenced in a study of blood T cell repertoires in COVID-19. Generated by immunoSEQ multiplex PCR, the TCRdb table keeps only in-frame clones and is missing some. The sample carries 150,000 to 200,000 clones, roughly four fifths recorded once. Sample: peripheral blood. These receptors all come from a man aged 60 to 69 with active or convalescent COVID-19.

The chain joins TRBV28 to TRBJ2-7; D gene unclear. The CDR3 sequence is 11 residues long. CDR1 MDHEN and CDR2 SYDVKM come from the germline V gene. With 5 bases removed from V and 6 bases from J, the gap between germline ends came to 8 bases. CDR3 region: CASSGDLEQYF. The CDR3 DNA sequence: TGTGCCAGCAGTGGAGATCTCGAGCAGTACTTC.

This chain connects TRBV5-1 to TRBJ1-2, with 10 bases fitting TRBD1. V trimming: 3 bases; J trimming: 4 bases; junction bases outside the gene matches: 6. The CDR3 covers 15 residues. Looked up from germline, CDR1 is SGHRS and CDR2 is YFSETQ. This CDR3 reads CASSWGQGLGYGYTF. Here the CDR3 DNA reads TGCGCCAGCAGCTGGGGACAGGGGTTGGGCTATGGCTACACCTTC.

This chain links TRBV6-1 with TRBJ2-7; the D gene is possibly TRBD2 (6 bases). V lost 0 bases and J 0 bases, leaving 21 bases between the germline ends. The CDR3 loop spans 19 amino acids. The V gene's germline CDR1 is MNHNS and CDR2 SASEGT. CDR3 sequence (DNA): TGTGCCAGCAGTGAAGCGACACCGGGACGGAGGGCTAGCTCCTACGAGCAGTACTTC. Translated: CASSEATPGRRASSYEQYF.

The chain carries TRBV18 and TRBJ1-3; TRBD1 matches 9 bases. The CDR3 consists of 15 residues. V dropped 3 bases and J dropped 4; count of bases not matched to a gene: 4. CDR1 is KGHSH and CDR2 is LQKENI in the germline V gene. The CDR3 sequence: CASSPPGQGGNTIYF. The CDR3 DNA sequence: TGTGCCAGCTCACCCCCGGGACAGGGAGGAAACACCATATATTTT.

The chain carries TRBV2 and TRBJ2-1; 12 bases are a match to TRBD2. CDR1 and CDR2 from the germline V gene are SNHLY and FYNNEI. This CDR3 has 15 amino acids. Trimming at V came to 3 bases and at J to 8 bases, leaving 5 bases not matched to a gene. CDR3 DNA sequence: TGTGCCAGCAGTGAGGGGACTAGCGGGTTTGATGAGCAGTTCTTC. Translating gives CASSEGTSGFDEQFF.

This chain connects TRBV11-2 to TRBJ2-1; 9 bases fit TRBD1. CDR1 is SGHAT and CDR2 is FQNNGV in the germline V gene. V gave up 3 bases and J gave up 7 bases; unmatched junction bases: 19. The CDR3 totals 19 residues. As DNA, the CDR3 is TGTGCCAGCAGCTTCCTGGGACAGGGTATACGCGCCCCTGGGAATGAGCAGTTCTTC. It translates to CASSFLGQGIRAPGNEQFF.

V and J are TRBV6-2 or TRBV6-3 and TRBJ1-1; 9 nucleotides match TRBD1. J lost 4 bases, V lost 2 bases, and 14 bases had no gene match. The CDR3 is 18 amino acids. Per the germline V gene, CDR1 is MNHEY and CDR2 is SVGEGT. The CDR3 region is CASSYPTSGQGGFTEAFF. The CDR3 nucleotides are TGTGCCAGCAGTTACCCCACCTCGGGACAGGGAGGGTTCACTGAAGCTTTCTTT.

The chain uses TRBV28 and TRBJ2-2, with a tentative D call TRBD2 (6 bases). CDR3 length equals 14 residues. Germline V gene lookup returns CDR1 MDHEN and CDR2 SYDVKM. Deletions cut 2 bases from V and 7 bases from J, with 11 bases between. CDR3 DNA sequence: TGTGCCAGCAGTTTAGGAGGGCAGGGCGGGGAGCTGTTTTTT. Encoded protein: CASSLGGQGGELFF.

The genes are TRBV5-6 and TRBJ2-7, with D possibly matching TRBD2 (6 bases). The CDR3 consists of 15 residues. Trimming left V 2 bases short and J 2 bases short, with 14 bases between. In germline, CDR1 is SGHDT, CDR2 YYEEEE. DNA for the CDR3: TGTGCCAGCAGCTTACCCGGGAGTCTGGCCTACGAGCAGTACTTC. Translation: CASSLPGSLAYEQYF. Combining the CDR3 with reference TRBV5-6 and TRBJ2-7 gives the whole variable domain DAGVTQSPTHLIKTRGQQVTLRCSPKSGHDTVSWYQQALGQGPQFIFQYYEEEERQRGNFPDRFSGHQFPNYSSELNVNALLLGDSALYLCASSLPGSLAYEQYFGPGTRLTVT.

The V call is TRBV5-6, the J call TRBJ2-3; the D gene is possibly TRBD2 (6 bases). From germline, CDR1 is SGHDT and CDR2 YYEEEE. The CDR3 spans 13 residues. Trimming left V 6 bases short and J 2 bases short, with 10 bases between. CDR3 coding DNA: TGTGCCAGCACGCGGGGCTACACAGATACGCAGTATTTT. Translated: CASTRGYTDTQYF. Full variable domain (missing parts from reference TRBV5-6 and TRBJ2-3): DAGVTQSPTHLIKTRGQQVTLRCSPKSGHDTVSWYQQALGQGPQFIFQYYEEEERQRGNFPDRFSGHQFPNYSSELNVNALLLGDSALYLCASTRGYTDTQYFGPGTRLTVL.

Regarding this clone: One end of the junction varies from germline; a read error may be responsible. The chain employs TRBV7-7 and TRBJ2-3; 7 nucleotides agree with TRBD2. This CDR3 is 15 amino acids long. Germline-derived CDR1 and CDR2 are SSHAT and FNYEAQ (reference sequence). CDR3 sequence (DNA): TGTGCTAGCAGCTTAGCGGGCGGGCACACAGATACGCAGTATTTT. Its translation: CASSLAGGHTDTQYF. Supplemented by reference TRBV7-7 and TRBJ2-3, the full variable domain reads GAGVSQSPRYKVTKRGQDVTLRCDPISSHATLYWYQQALGQGPEFLTYFNYEAQPDKSGLPSDRFSAERPEGSISTLTIQRTEQRDSAMYRCASSLAGGHTDTQYFGPGTRLTVL.

This CDR3 reads CASSPLPGQHTGELFF. CDR3 bases: TGTGCCAGTAGTCCCCTCCCGGGACAGCACACCGGGGAGCTGTTTTTT. The chain has TRBV19 and TRBJ2-2; 7 bases are shared with TRBD1. V lost 5 bases to trimming and J lost 3 bases; unmatched junction nucleotides: 9. CDR1 is LNHDA, CDR2 SQIVND, per germline (reference sequence). The CDR3 has 16 residues.

There are a few counts of this clone. The V call is TRBV18, the J call TRBJ2-7; 8 bases agree with TRBD1. Germline V gene sequence: CDR1 KGHSH, CDR2 LQKENI. The CDR3 has 16 residues. V dropped 3 bases and J dropped 3; count of bases not matched to a gene: 10. The CDR3 sequence: CASSPAGTGSDYEQYF. In DNA form, the CDR3 reads TGTGCCAGCTCACCGGCCGGGACAGGTTCGGACTACGAGCAGTACTTC.

This clone showed up just once. This sequence joins TRBV19 and TRBJ1-2, with TRBD1 matching 9 bases. Unmatched junction bases numbered 8, after V lost 5 bases and J lost 7 bases. The CDR3 consists of 14 residues. Germline V gives CDR1 LNHDA, CDR2 SQIVND (reference sequence). CDR3 in amino acids: CASSETGQGFGYTF. CDR3 in DNA: TGTGCCAGTAGTGAAACGGGACAGGGATTTGGCTACACCTTC.

The gene calls are TRBV24-1 and TRBJ2-1, with TRBD2 matching 8 bases. Germline V gene data show CDR1 as KGHDR and CDR2 as SFDVKD. Germline trimming cut 3 bases from V and 0 bases from J; bases unmatched to any gene: 3. This CDR3 is built from 16 residues. This CDR3 reads CATSDGLAHSYNEQFF. DNA of the CDR3: TGTGCCACCAGTGATGGACTAGCTCACTCCTACAATGAGCAGTTCTTC.

The chain couples TRBV9 to TRBJ1-2, with 9 bases identical to TRBD1. The V gene end was trimmed by 3 bases and the J gene end by 3 bases; junction bases not matched to a gene: 12. Germline CDR1 and CDR2: SGDLS and YYNGEE. There are 17 residues in the CDR3. The CDR3 loop is CASSEPGQGVLDYGYTF. CDR3 DNA: TGTGCCAGCAGCGAACCGGGACAGGGTGTCTTAGACTATGGCTACACCTTC.

The rearrangement uses TRBV5-4 and TRBJ2-1, with TRBD1 identical over 7 bases. The V segment lost 4 bases and the J segment 3 bases; nucleotides outside the gene matches: 7. Germline CDR1 is SGHNT and CDR2 is YYREEE (reference sequence). The CDR3 has 15 amino acids. CDR3 nucleotide sequence: TGTGCCAGCAGCCTGCCGGGACAGAACTACAATGAGCAGTTCTTC. It yields the protein CASSLPGQNYNEQFF.

In this sample, this clone turned up a few times. The rearrangement joins TRBV18 to TRBJ1-3, with D unresolved. CDR3 length: 14 residues. V was shortened by 3 bases and J by 6 bases, with 12 bases between the two germline ends. CDR1 is KGHSH, CDR2 LQKENI, per germline. The CDR3 DNA is TGTGCCAGCTCACCGACGCAGGAGGCAAACACCATATATTTT. Translation gives CASSPTQEANTIYF.

This chain connects TRBV29-1 to TRBJ2-4; tentative D call: TRBD1 (6 bases). CDR3 size: 12 residues. V was cut by 6 bases and J by 4 bases, with 10 bases left in between. Germline V lookup: CDR1 SQVTM, CDR2 ANQGSEA. In DNA, the CDR3 is TGCAGCGTCACCGACAGGAAAAACATTCAGTACTTC. Encoded protein: CSVTDRKNIQYF. Using reference TRBV29-1 and TRBJ2-4 for the parts outside the CDR3, the full variable domain is SAVISQKPSRDICQRGTSLTIQCQVDSQVTMMFWYRQQPGQSLTLIATANQGSEATYESGFVIDKFPISRPNLTFSTLTVSNMSPEDSSIYLCSVTDRKNIQYFGAGTRLSVL.

The rearrangement joins TRBV5-1 to TRBJ2-5; 8 nucleotides match TRBD2. V was clipped by 4 bases and J by 5 bases; unmatched bases: 7. This CDR3 region has 14 residues. In germline, CDR1 is SGHRS, CDR2 YFSETQ. The CDR3 DNA is TGCGCCAGCAGCCCGGGGGGGGGTTTCGAGACCCAGTACTTC. As protein: CASSPGGGFETQYF.

This clone was found a few times. The chain has TRBV7-2 and TRBJ2-3, with 14 bases matching TRBD2. CDR1 is SGHTA, CDR2 FQGNSA, per germline. J gave up 2 bases and V 3 bases, and 1 base lay outside the gene matches. The CDR3 is made up of 16 amino acids. The CDR3 nucleotides are TGTGCCAGCAGCTTGGGACTAGCGGGAGACACAGATACGCAGTATTTT. Its translation is CASSLGLAGDTDTQYF.

The chain joins TRBV7-6 to TRBJ2-3, with a possible D match to TRBD2 (5 bases). The CDR3 consists of 14 residues. V was cut by 5 bases and J by 4 bases, with 13 bases left in between. Germline V CDR1 and CDR2: SGHVS, FNYEAQ. The DNA of the CDR3 is TGTGCCAGCAGCCCGTCGGGAAGGGCAGATACGCAGTATTTT. Translating gives CASSPSGRADTQYF.

This chain joins TRBV6-2 or TRBV6-3 and TRBJ1-3; 7 positions match TRBD1. Germline loops: CDR1 MNHEY, CDR2 SVGEGT. This CDR3 has 15 residues. With 5 bases clipped from V and 0 bases from J, the junction kept 4 bases outside the gene matches. CDR3 in amino acids: CASSRQGFSGNTIYF. The CDR3 DNA is TGTGCCAGCAGTCGACAGGGTTTCTCTGGAAACACCATATATTTT.

J is TRBJ1-1 and V is TRBV2; D possibly corresponds to TRBD1 (6 bases). The CDR3 loop spans 14 amino acids. Trimming left V 6 bases short and J 1 base short, with 12 bases between. The germline gives CDR1 SNHLY, CDR2 FYNNEI. CDR3 sequence (DNA): TGTGCCAGCAGCGTTGGACAGCCGAACACTGAAGCTTTCTTT. Residues: CASSVGQPNTEAFF. The variable domain in full, completed from reference TRBV2 and TRBJ1-1, reads EPEVTQTPSHQVTQMGQEVILRCVPISNHLYFYWYRQILGQKVEFLVSFYNNEISEKSEIFDDQFSVERPDGSNFTLKIRSTKLEDSAMYFCASSVGQPNTEAFFGQGTRLTVV.

This chain joins TRBV18 and TRBJ2-7, with 8 nucleotides matching TRBD1. In germline, CDR1 is KGHSH, CDR2 LQKENI. The junction had 4 bases not matched to a gene; V was cut back by 3 bases and J by 6 bases. This CDR3 is 13 amino acids long. The CDR3 is CASSPGQGREQYF. DNA of the CDR3: TGTGCCAGCTCACCCGGACAGGGTCGCGAGCAGTACTTC.

V usage is TRBV5-1 and J usage is TRBJ2-2; 7 nucleotides align to TRBD1. CDR3 size: 14 residues. Per the germline V gene, CDR1 is SGHRS and CDR2 is YFSETQ. With 0 bases clipped from V and 6 bases from J, the junction kept 2 bases outside the gene matches. The CDR3 reads CASSLGQGSGELFF. Written as DNA, the CDR3 is TGCGCCAGCAGCTTGGGACAGGGTTCCGGGGAGCTGTTTTTT.

This clone has only a few counts. The rearrangement uses TRBV7-7 and TRBJ1-3, with D unresolved. V shed 0 bases and J shed 3 bases, with 9 bases lying between them. The CDR3 spans 15 residues. Germline lookup yields CDR1 SSHAT and CDR2 FNYEAQ (reference sequence). CDR3 DNA: TGTGCCAGCAGCTTAGCGCGGGGATATGGAAACACCATATATTTT. Protein sequence: CASSLARGYGNTIYF.

The chain employs TRBV2 and TRBJ2-1; TRBD2 matches 12 bases. CDR1 SNHLY and CDR2 FYNNEI come from the germline V gene. Losses at the gene ends were 6 bases for V and 4 bases for J; bases not matched to a gene: 4. The CDR3 totals 15 residues. CDR3 sequence: CASSATSGGYNEQFF. CDR3 coding DNA: TGTGCCAGCAGCGCTACTAGCGGGGGGTACAATGAGCAGTTCTTC.

This clone was picked up one time. The chain has TRBV6-1 and TRBJ2-7; a weak D match, TRBD1 (6 bases). V was shortened by 1 base and J by 3 bases, with 13 bases between the two germline ends. Germline-derived CDR1 and CDR2 are MNHNS and SASEGT. The CDR3 contains 15 residues. The CDR3 region is CASSEGQGPFYEQYF. DNA of the CDR3: TGTGCCAGCAGTGAAGGTCAGGGGCCGTTCTACGAGCAGTACTTC.